The 11 T cell receptor beta chains below were found in one sample sequenced in a study of graft-versus-host responses after intestinal transplantation. TCRdb's copy holds only in-frame clones and misses some; the assay was immunoSEQ multiplex PCR. The sample holds around 18,000 clones, 75% to 95% seen once. Specimen: PBMCs, collected 350 to 400 days after transplant. The source is a human patient who received an intestinal transplant, so some T cells may come from the graft donor.

The chain is built from TRBV28 and TRBJ1-1, with 10 bases lining up with TRBD1. CDR3 length: 18 residues. Germline V gene sequence: CDR1 MDHEN, CDR2 SYDVKM. V gave up 0 bases and J gave up 4 bases; unmatched junction bases: 11. CDR3: CASSLWVEIRDRGTEAFF. The CDR3 region has the DNA TGTGCCAGCAGTTTATGGGTGGAGATCCGGGACAGGGGCACTGAAGCTTTCTTT.

The V gene is TRBV11-2, the J gene TRBJ1-5; no firm D call. V lost 3 bases and J lost 5, with 8 bases in between. There are 13 residues in the CDR3. Germline V gene data show CDR1 as SGHAT and CDR2 as FQNNGV. CDR3 nucleotides: TGTGCCAGCAGCTTGGGTGCCCATCAGCCCCAGCATTTT. This codes for CASSLGAHQPQHF. The full variable domain, completed using reference TRBV11-2 and TRBJ1-5, is EAGVAQSPRYKIIEKRQSVAFWCNPISGHATLYWYQQILGQGPKLLIQFQNNGVVDDSQLPKDRFSAERLKGVDSTLKIQPAKLEDSAVYLCASSLGAHQPQHFGDGTRLSIL.

This clone has only one observation. The chain links TRBV5-1 to TRBJ1-2, with 7 nucleotides matching TRBD1. V lost 4 bases and J lost 4; bases outside the gene matches: 4. This CDR3 comprises 13 residues. Germline V gene data show CDR1 as SGHRS and CDR2 as YFSETQ. In DNA form, the CDR3 reads TGCGCCAGCAGCGACAGGGTGGGCTATGGCTACACCTTC. It encodes CASSDRVGYGYTF. The whole variable domain, remainder taken from reference TRBV5-1 and TRBJ1-2, is KAGVTQTPRYLIKTRGQQVTLSCSPISGHRSVSWYQQTPGQGLQFLFEYFSETQRNKGNFPGRFSGRQFSNSRSEMNVSTLELGDSALYLCASSDRVGYGYTFGSGTRLTVV.

The rearrangement joins TRBV10-3 to TRBJ1-2; D may be TRBD1 (6 bases). Trimming took off 8 bases at V and 4 bases at J, with 17 bases between the two ends. The V gene's germline CDR1 is ENHRY and CDR2 SYGVKD. This CDR3 has 14 residues. The CDR3 is CAIGGGPAGYGYTF. The CDR3, as DNA: TGTGCCATCGGGGGCGGGCCAGCAGGCTATGGCTACACCTTC.

This chain uses TRBV7-2 with TRBJ1-2, with a tentative D call TRBD1 (6 bases). V gave up 0 bases and J gave up 14 bases, with 10 bases separating them. CDR1 is SGHTA and CDR2 is FQGNSA in the germline V gene. This CDR3 has 11 residues. The CDR3 coding sequence is TGTGCCAGCAGCTTAGCGAACAGGGAGACCTTC. Encoded protein: CASSLANRETF.

The sample holds one count of this clone. V and J are TRBV29-1 and TRBJ2-5, with 10 bases fitting TRBD2. CDR3 size: 14 residues. The germline gives CDR1 SQVTM, CDR2 ANQGSEA. J gave up 1 base and V 7 bases, and 6 bases lay outside the gene matches. This CDR3 is CSGSSGGVQETQYF. DNA for the CDR3: TGCAGCGGTTCTAGCGGGGGTGTCCAAGAGACCCAGTACTTC.

The chain joins TRBV5-1 to TRBJ1-2; D is ambiguous. V gave up 7 bases and J gave up 0 bases, with 13 bases separating them. This CDR3 spans 14 amino acids. Germline CDR1 is SGHRS and CDR2 is YFSETQ. The CDR3 bases are TGCGCCAGCTCCCTTACAGTAGCTAACTATGGCTACACCTTC. It codes for CASSLTVANYGYTF.

The J gene is TRBJ2-1, the V gene TRBV6-4; 12 positions agree with TRBD2. The CDR3 has 15 amino acids. Germline loops: CDR1 MRHNA, CDR2 SNTAGT. With V trimmed by 2 bases and J by 4 bases, 0 bases remained unmatched. The CDR3 DNA is TGTGCCAGCAGTGACGGGACTAGCGGGTACAATGAGCAGTTCTTC. Its translation: CASSDGTSGYNEQFF.

The rearrangement joins TRBV13 to TRBJ2-5, with D tentatively TRBD2 (6 bases). Gene TRBJ2-7 matches the end of the DNA better, so the J call may be wrong. Germline V gives CDR1 PRHDT, CDR2 FYEKMQ (reference sequence). This CDR3 comprises 16 residues. CDR3 in amino acids: CASSLDAGQGLGEQYF. In DNA form, the CDR3 reads TGTGCCAGCAGCTTAGACGCCGGGCAGGGACTCGGCGAGCAGTACTTC.

The chain joins TRBV6-1 to TRBJ2-3; D not certain. The CDR3 totals 15 residues. Trimming stripped 1 base from V and 4 bases from J, with 12 bases between. Germline CDR1 is MNHNS and CDR2 is SASEGT. The DNA for the CDR3 is TGTGCCAGCAGTGAAGTACAAGGGTTCGCAGATACGCAGTATTTT. As protein: CASSEVQGFADTQYF.

This chain links TRBV11-1 with TRBJ2-7, with 9 bases lining up with TRBD2. CDR1 is SGHAT, CDR2 FQDESV, per germline (reference sequence). There are 19 residues in the CDR3. J gave up 2 bases and V 3 bases, and 17 bases lay outside the gene matches. The CDR3 spells CASSFWRVTAGGPPYEQYF. As DNA, the CDR3 is TGTGCCAGCAGCTTTTGGAGGGTAACAGCGGGGGGCCCCCCCTACGAGCAGTACTTC.